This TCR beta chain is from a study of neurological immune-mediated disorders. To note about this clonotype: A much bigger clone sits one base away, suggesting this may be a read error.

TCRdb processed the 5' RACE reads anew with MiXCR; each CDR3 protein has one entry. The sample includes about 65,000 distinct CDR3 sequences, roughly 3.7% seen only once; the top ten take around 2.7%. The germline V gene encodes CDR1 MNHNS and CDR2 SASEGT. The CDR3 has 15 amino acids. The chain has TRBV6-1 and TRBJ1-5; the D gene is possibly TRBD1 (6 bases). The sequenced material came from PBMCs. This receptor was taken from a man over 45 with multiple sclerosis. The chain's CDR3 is CASIPTGPSNQPQNF. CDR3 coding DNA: TGTGCCAGCATTCCGACAGGACCTAGCAATCAGCCCCAGAATTTT.